The entry below gives a single T cell receptor (beta chain) sequence along with its context. No antigen is known for it. These data belong to a study of tumor-infiltrating lymphocytes in localized non-small cell lung cancer. Study-level background: Several tumor histologies, both smoking statuses, and some post-neoadjuvant chemotherapy samples were included. From each patient, both tumor and uninvolved lung, non-adjacent to tumor, were sampled.

Here immunoSEQ multiplex PCR was the method, and the copy in TCRdb shows in-frame clones only, minus some. The sample has fewer than 11,000 clones; 50% to 75% are singletons. Notes on the study in general: Compared with uninvolved lung, tumors showed higher T cell infiltration by TCRbeta sequencing. Each assay used a separate piece of the same tissue.

The sample was uninvolved lung tissue not adjacent to the tumor. This sequence was found in a human donor with non-small cell lung cancer.

The CDR3 loop reads CASSQEQGRASPGANVLTF. The CDR3 DNA sequence: TGCGCCAGCAGCCAAGAGCAGGGGAGGGCGAGCCCTGGGGCCAACGTCCTGACTTTC. V gene TRBV4-3 combines with J gene TRBJ2-6; D is perhaps TRBD2 (7 bases). Germline V gene lookup returns CDR1 LGHNA and CDR2 YSLEER. CDR3 length equals 19 residues. The ends were cut back, 0 bases at V and 2 bases at J, with 17 bases in the middle.